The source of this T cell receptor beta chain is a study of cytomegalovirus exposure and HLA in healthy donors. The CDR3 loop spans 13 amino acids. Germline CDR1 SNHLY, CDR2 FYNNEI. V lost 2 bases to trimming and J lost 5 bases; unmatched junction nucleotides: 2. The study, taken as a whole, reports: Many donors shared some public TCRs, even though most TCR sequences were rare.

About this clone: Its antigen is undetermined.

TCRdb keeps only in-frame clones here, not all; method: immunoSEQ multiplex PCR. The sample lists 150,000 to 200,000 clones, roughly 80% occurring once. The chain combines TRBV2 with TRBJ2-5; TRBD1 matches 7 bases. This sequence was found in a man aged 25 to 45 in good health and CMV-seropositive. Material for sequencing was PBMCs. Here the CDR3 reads CASSEQGEETQYF. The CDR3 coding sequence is TGTGCCAGCAGTGAACAGGGGGAGGAGACCCAGTACTTC.